This T cell receptor (beta chain) was documented in a study of shared clonotypes between healthy human individuals (dated by TCRdb to 2018 to 2021). Describing the broader study: A few men and two women, aged 18 to 49 years, made up the cohort. The study deeply sequenced blood TCR repertoires of about 5 healthy adults to estimate repertoire size and the extent of clonotype sharing between individuals. To increase sequencing depth and limit assay-specific biases, TCR repertoire library preparation and sequencing were carried out by different laboratories using diverse techniques. Per donor, three plates each were used for CD4 naive and CD4 memory, two for CD8 naive, and one for CD8 memory. Between about 0.94 and 8.9 billion PBMCs per donor were obtained by leukapheresis. Beyond this particular receptor, the publication reports: Pairwise subsampling indicated that sequencing depth was expected to affect the degree of clonotype sharing among donors. Because the study included a small number of donors, the genetic and exposure-history diversity represented was limited. Rarefaction of sorted-subset datasets indicated incomplete sequencing despite the large sequencing depth. Only blood was sampled, and tissue TCR repertoires likely differ from those in blood. Compared with non-shared clonotypes, the clonotypes found in all four sorted-subset donors had higher generation probabilities. Across a handful of donors, approximately 4.9% of naive CD4, roughly 3.3% of naive CD8, under 2.5% of memory CD4, and about 0.4% of memory CD8 clonotypes were shared. Larger estimated clonotype richness was generally found for naive subsets than for memory subsets.

The V and J ends are trimmed by 3 bases and 6 bases, leaving 18 bases between them. The CDR3 has 15 amino acids, counting the end cysteine and phenylalanine. Of all the DNA, just the CDR3 is kept, 45 bases in frame from base 1. CDR1 and CDR2 (SNHLY, FYNNEI) derive from the germline V gene. For the CD8 naive samples, CD45RO-negative cells were positively selected for CCR7, yielding a CD45RA+CCR7+ population from which TemRA cells were excluded. The donors were healthy, HIV-negative adults with no recently reported acute infections or vaccinations. Only Caucasian adults living in Nashville, Tennessee, USA were represented among the donors. Blood was obtained by leukapheresis, after which PBMCs were separated by Ficoll-Histopaque density gradient centrifugation and cryopreserved in liquid nitrogen vapor phase. Analytical flow cytometry was used to check the purity and quantity of each magnetically sorted T cell population. From each sorted fraction, genomic DNA was isolated and quantified by UV absorbance on a Nanodrop 2000c.

TCR CDR3 regions were amplified from genomic DNA by multiplex PCR using the deep immunoSEQ assay. Genomic DNA extracted from each cell subset was distributed evenly over all wells of several immunoSEQ 96-well plates, and each plate served as one replicate. For sorted subsets, roughly 200 ng genomic DNA, equal to 30,000 or so T cell genomes, was loaded into each replicate PCR. Purified libraries were measured with a Qubit 3.0 fluorometer, size-checked on a Bioanalyzer 2100, and measured again with the KAPA Library Quantification kit. A separate single-read 150-cycle Illumina NextSeq 550 flow cell was used to sequence each immunoSEQ 96-well plate. The paper's processing steps were these. The immunoSEQ output contained only junctional sequences without quality scores, so filtering could not match that applied to full-length reads. To assign V/J genes and CDR3, sequences were annotated using PyIR, a Python wrapper for IgBLAST v1.9, with IMGT germline references. Reads were removed for weak V/J assignments (E-value above 1e-6), missing CDR3, stop codons, out-of-frame junctions, or ambiguous translated residues. V3J clonotypes were defined as sequences sharing the same inferred V gene, J gene, and CDR3 amino acid sequence. Percentage overlap between repertoires was calculated by dividing the number of shared unique clonotypes by the size of the smaller repertoire. Three approaches were used to assess repertoire richness: RTK rarefaction, the Chao1 estimator, and Recon v2.1 estimates of unobserved clonotypes. For all TCRbeta clonotypes obtained by the gDNA method from four donors, generation probabilities were computed with OLGA. This is the immuneACCESS table as TCRdb keeps it, with only in-frame sequences that have V and J called. A part of the clones is gone; compared with another copy, unresolved V genes explain less than half, and the rest is unexplained. D and trimming were read from the DNA, whereas the V and J calls and clone size are those reported in that table. In this sample the table shows approximately 810,000 clones, around 93% of which occur a single time. The ten largest clonotypes hold under 30% of the sample.

As for this clone: This clone's antigen is unknown. Nothing much larger sits one base from this clone, and base qualities are not available.

The sequencing input was naive CD8+ T cells sorted from blood. Taken with the paper, the label for cell subset or site translates to: CD45RA+CCR7+. The sequence is built from TRBV2 and TRBJ2-7; the D call is tentative, TRBD1 or TRBD2, as each matches 5 bases. The sequence was collected from a young man in good health. This receptor carries the CDR3 CASSEGSGQFTEQYF. The DNA sequence follows: TGTGCCAGCAGTGAGGGCAGCGGACAATTTACCGAGCAGTACTTC.